These T cell receptor beta chains were read from a single sample in a study of human T cells and chemical hapten exposure. One entry per CDR3 protein results from TCRdb running MiXCR on the RACE reads. Seen here are roughly 180,000 distinct CDR3 sequences, about 14% observed once, and the top ten hold 1.7%. Source: whole blood, taken in connection with sensitization to the hapten diphenylcyclopropenone (DPC). The receptors were sampled from a woman aged 25 to 45 with alopecia areata. Some clones in this sample may be carry-over from other donors' samples. Each CDR3 is given with its conserved first and last residue. The D gene is left open where the match is weak.

CDR3aa,v_gene,j_gene,d_gene
CASTTGTDGYTF,TRBV7-2,TRBJ1-2,TRBD1
CASSSGSYQETQYF,TRBV2,TRBJ2-5,-
CASGLETGGTDTQYF,TRBV12-5,TRBJ2-3,TRBD2
CASSPMQANYGYTF,TRBV5-1,TRBJ1-2,-
CSVAQLQGKYEQYF,TRBV29-1,TRBJ2-7,-
CASSPDKGVAIQYF,TRBV7-9,TRBJ2-4,-
CAFPTGGSSGANVLTF,TRBV30,TRBJ2-6,TRBD1
CSARVRLAGPDTQYF,TRBV20-1,TRBJ2-3,TRBD2
CASSTGTGVQETQYF,TRBV18,TRBJ2-5,TRBD1
CASGRLGGIAEAFF,TRBV14,TRBJ1-1,-
CASILTGADTQYF,TRBV7-2,TRBJ2-3,TRBD1
CASSLEKGQVVSRTSETQYF,TRBV7-9,TRBJ2-5,TRBD1
CASRLLVGGPFDEQFF,TRBV12-2,TRBJ2-1,-
CASSTRTDSGYTF,TRBV6-2/TRBV6-3,TRBJ1-2,-
CASSYSASGELFF,TRBV6-5,TRBJ2-2,-
CASSQVMGLNNQPQHF,TRBV4-3,TRBJ1-5,-
CASSQLPEIYNEQFF,TRBV5-1,TRBJ2-1,-
CASSTKETQYF,TRBV18,TRBJ2-5,-
CASSAAPGGYEQYF,TRBV2,TRBJ2-7,TRBD1
CAISPTTDTNTGELFF,TRBV10-3,TRBJ2-2,-
CASSYKPQGAGNQPQHF,TRBV6-2/TRBV6-3,TRBJ1-5,TRBD1
CASSPSSGELFF,TRBV18,TRBJ2-2,-
CASSIVTGPYEQYF,TRBV19,TRBJ2-7,-
CAIGTGGAQHF,TRBV10-3,TRBJ1-5,-
CASSVVSQHSNQPQHF,TRBV9,TRBJ1-5,-
CASTTGEVSYGYTF,TRBV6-5,TRBJ1-2,-
CASSLDTGVAFF,TRBV7-8,TRBJ1-1,-
CASSLVGSDRSNQPQHF,TRBV7-2,TRBJ1-5,-
CASSGPRTDTEAFF,TRBV28,TRBJ1-1,-